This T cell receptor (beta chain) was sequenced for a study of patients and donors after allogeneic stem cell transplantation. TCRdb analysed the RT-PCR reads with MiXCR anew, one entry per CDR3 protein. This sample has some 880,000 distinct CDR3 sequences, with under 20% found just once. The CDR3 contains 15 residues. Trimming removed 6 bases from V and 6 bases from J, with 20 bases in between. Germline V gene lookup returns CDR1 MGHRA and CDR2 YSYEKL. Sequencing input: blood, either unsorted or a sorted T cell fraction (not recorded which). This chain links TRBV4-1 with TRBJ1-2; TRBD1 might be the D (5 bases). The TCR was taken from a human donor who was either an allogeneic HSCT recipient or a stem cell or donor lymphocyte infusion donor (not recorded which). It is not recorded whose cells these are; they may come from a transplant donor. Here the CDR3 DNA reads TGCGCCAGCAGATCGGTGGGGCAGGGAGTGGATGGCTACACCTTC. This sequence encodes CASRSVGQGVDGYTF.